The clone carrying this T cell receptor (beta chain) appeared many times. Its antigen is not known. TCRdb reprocessed the reads with MiXCR, giving one entry per CDR3 protein. Among a few hundred thousand distinct CDR3 sequences listed, roughly 9.5% were seen once. V trimming: 10 bases; J trimming: 8 bases; junction bases outside the gene matches: 11. The CDR3 totals 13 residues. Germline V CDR1 and CDR2: MNHEY, SMNVEV (reference sequence). These data are taken from a study of T cell repertoires in cytomegalovirus infection. At the level of the study: A matching HLA type, together with CMV infection, was signaled by public TCR beta signatures. Study-wide points: Pooled public TCR beta family frequency picked out CMV carriers with the relevant HLA. Predominance within the ex vivo response was attributable to HLA-C-restricted CMV-specific TCR beta clonotypes.

This clonotype was obtained from a human donor in good health (CMV status not recorded). Some clones in this sample may be carry-over from other donors' samples. The chain is built from TRBV27 and TRBJ2-7; 10 nucleotides line up with TRBD1. The specimen sequenced was PBMCs. The DNA for the CDR3 is TGTGCCACTTCCGGGACAGGGGCCCACCAGCAGTACTTC. Its protein product is CATSGTGAHQQYF.